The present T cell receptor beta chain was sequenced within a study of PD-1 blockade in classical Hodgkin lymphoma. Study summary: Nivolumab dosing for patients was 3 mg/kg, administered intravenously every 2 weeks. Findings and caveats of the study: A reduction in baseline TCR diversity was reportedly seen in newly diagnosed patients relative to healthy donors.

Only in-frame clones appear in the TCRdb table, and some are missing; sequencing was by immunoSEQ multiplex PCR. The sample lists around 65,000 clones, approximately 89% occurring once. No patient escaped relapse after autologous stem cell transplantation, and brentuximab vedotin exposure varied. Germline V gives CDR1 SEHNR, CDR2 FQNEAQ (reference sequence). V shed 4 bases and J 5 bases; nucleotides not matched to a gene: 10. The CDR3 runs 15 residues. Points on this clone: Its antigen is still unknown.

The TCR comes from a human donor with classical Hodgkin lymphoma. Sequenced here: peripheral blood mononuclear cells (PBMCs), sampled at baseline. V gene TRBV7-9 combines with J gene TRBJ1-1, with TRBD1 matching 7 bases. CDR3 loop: CASSSQGGRSTEAFF. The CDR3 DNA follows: TGTGCCAGCAGCTCCCAGGGGGGGCGAAGTACTGAAGCTTTCTTT. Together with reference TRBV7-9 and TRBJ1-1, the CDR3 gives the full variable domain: DTGVSQNPRHKITKRGQNVTFRCDPISEHNRLYWYRQTLGQGPEFLTYFQNEAQLEKSRLLSDRFSAERPKGSFSTLEIQRTEQGDSAMYLCASSSQGGRSTEAFFGQGTRLTVV.